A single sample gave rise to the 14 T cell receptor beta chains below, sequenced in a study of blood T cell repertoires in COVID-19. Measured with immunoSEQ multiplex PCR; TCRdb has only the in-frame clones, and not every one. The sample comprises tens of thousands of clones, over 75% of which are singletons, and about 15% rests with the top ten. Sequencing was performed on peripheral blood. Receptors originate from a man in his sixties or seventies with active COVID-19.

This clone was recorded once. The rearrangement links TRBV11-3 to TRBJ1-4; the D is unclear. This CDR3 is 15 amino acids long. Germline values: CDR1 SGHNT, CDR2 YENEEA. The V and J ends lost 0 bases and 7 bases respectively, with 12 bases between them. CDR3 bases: TGTGCCAGCAGCTTAGATCGGGGTTTGGGTGAAAAACTGTTTTTT. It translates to CASSLDRGLGEKLFF.

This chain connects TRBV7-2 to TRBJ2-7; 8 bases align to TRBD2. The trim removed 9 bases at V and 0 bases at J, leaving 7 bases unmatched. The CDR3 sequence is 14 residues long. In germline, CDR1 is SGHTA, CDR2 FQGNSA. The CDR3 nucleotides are TGTGCCAGTCGACTTAGCGGGGACTCCTACGAGCAGTACTTC. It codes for CASRLSGDSYEQYF.

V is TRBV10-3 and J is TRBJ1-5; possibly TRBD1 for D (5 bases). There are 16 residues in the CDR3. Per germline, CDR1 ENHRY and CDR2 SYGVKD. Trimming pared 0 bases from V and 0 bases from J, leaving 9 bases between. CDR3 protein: CAISESAQVSNQPQHF. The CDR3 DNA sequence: TGTGCCATCAGTGAGTCGGCACAGGTTAGCAATCAGCCCCAGCATTTT.

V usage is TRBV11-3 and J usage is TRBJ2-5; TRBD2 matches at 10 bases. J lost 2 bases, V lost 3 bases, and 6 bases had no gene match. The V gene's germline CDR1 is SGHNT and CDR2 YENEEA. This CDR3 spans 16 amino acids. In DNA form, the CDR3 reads TGTGCCAGCAGCTTTTTAGCGGGGGGAAGTCAAGAGACCCAGTACTTC. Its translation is CASSFLAGGSQETQYF.

For the CDR3, the DNA is TGTGCCAGCAGCAAGACAGGGCAGTACCAAGAGACCCAGTACTTC. Its protein product is CASSKTGQYQETQYF. This sequence joins TRBV11-2 and TRBJ2-5; TRBD1 matches 7 bases. Germline trimming cut 5 bases from V and 0 bases from J; bases unmatched to any gene: 6. From germline, CDR1 is SGHAT and CDR2 FQNNGV. The CDR3 has 15 amino acids.

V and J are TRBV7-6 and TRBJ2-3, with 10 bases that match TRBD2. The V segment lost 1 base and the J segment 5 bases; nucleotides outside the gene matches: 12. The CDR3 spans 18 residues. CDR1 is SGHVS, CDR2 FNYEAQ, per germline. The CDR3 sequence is CASSLVRPAGGREDTQYF. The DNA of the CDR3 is TGTGCCAGCAGCTTAGTACGGCCAGCGGGGGGGCGCGAAGATACGCAGTATTTT. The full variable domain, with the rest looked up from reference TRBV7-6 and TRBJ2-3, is GAGVSQSPRYKVTKRGQDVALRCDPISGHVSLYWYRQALGQGPEFLTYFNYEAQQDKSGLPNDRFSAERPEGSISTLTIQRTEQRDSAMYRCASSLVRPAGGREDTQYFGPGTRLTVL.

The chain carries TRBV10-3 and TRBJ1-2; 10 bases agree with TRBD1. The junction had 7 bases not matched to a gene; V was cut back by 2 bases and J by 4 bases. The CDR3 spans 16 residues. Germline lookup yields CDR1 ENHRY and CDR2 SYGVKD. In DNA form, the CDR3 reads TGTGCCATCAGTGAGCTAGGGACAGGGGCCGTCTATGGCTACACCTTC. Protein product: CAISELGTGAVYGYTF.

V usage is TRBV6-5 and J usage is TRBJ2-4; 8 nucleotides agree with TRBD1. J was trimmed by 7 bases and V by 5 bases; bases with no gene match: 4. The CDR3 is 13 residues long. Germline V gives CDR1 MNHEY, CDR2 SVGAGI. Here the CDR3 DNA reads TGTGCCAGCAGTCGGACAGGGTATAACATTCAGTACTTC. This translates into CASSRTGYNIQYF.

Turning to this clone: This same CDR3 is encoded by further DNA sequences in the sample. CDR3: CASSLAGTPDTEAFF. The CDR3 DNA follows: TGCGCCAGCAGCTTGGCCGGGACACCTGACACTGAAGCTTTCTTT. The V and J genes are TRBV5-1 and TRBJ1-1, with D maybe TRBD1 (6 bases). The V end was cut by 0 bases, the J end by 3 bases, with 12 bases between. Germline CDR1 and CDR2: SGHRS and YFSETQ. The CDR3 extends over 15 amino acids.

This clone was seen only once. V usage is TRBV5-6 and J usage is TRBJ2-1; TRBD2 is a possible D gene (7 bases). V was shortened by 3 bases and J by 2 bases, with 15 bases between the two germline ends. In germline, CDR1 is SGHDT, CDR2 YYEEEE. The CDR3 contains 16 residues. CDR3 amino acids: CASSSLGGGPYNEQFF. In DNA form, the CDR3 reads TGTGCCAGCAGCTCCCTGGGGGGGGGCCCCTACAATGAGCAGTTCTTC. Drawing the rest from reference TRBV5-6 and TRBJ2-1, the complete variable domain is DAGVTQSPTHLIKTRGQQVTLRCSPKSGHDTVSWYQQALGQGPQFIFQYYEEEERQRGNFPDRFSGHQFPNYSSELNVNALLLGDSALYLCASSSLGGGPYNEQFFGPGTRLTVL.

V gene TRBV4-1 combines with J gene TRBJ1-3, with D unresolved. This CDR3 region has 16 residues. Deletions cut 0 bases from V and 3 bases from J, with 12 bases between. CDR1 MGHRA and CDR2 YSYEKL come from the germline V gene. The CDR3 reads CASSQDPRGDGNTIYF. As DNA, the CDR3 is TGCGCCAGCAGCCAAGATCCGCGGGGAGATGGAAACACCATATATTTT.

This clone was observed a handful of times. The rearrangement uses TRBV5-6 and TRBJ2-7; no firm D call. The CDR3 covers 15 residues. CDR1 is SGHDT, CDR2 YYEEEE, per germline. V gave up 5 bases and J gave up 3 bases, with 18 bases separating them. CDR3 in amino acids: CASRFYDGRNYEQYF. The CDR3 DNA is TGTGCCAGCAGGTTTTACGACGGCAGGAACTACGAGCAGTACTTC.

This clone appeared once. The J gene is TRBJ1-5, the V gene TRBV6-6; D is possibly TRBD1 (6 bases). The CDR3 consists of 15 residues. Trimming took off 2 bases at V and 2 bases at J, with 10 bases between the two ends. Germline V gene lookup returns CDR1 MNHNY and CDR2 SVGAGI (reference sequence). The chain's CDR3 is CASSYQQGGNQPQHF. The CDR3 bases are TGTGCCAGCAGTTACCAACAGGGTGGCAATCAGCCCCAGCATTTT.

The CDR3: CASSVRVGGTYNEQFF. The CDR3 nucleotides read TGTGCCAGCAGCGTTCGGGTGGGGGGGACCTACAATGAGCAGTTCTTC. The rearrangement joins TRBV13 to TRBJ2-1, with TRBD2 matching over 7 bases. The ends lost 5 bases at V and 2 bases at J; junction bases unmatched: 9. This CDR3 spans 16 amino acids. Germline V lookup: CDR1 PRHDT, CDR2 FYEKMQ (reference sequence).